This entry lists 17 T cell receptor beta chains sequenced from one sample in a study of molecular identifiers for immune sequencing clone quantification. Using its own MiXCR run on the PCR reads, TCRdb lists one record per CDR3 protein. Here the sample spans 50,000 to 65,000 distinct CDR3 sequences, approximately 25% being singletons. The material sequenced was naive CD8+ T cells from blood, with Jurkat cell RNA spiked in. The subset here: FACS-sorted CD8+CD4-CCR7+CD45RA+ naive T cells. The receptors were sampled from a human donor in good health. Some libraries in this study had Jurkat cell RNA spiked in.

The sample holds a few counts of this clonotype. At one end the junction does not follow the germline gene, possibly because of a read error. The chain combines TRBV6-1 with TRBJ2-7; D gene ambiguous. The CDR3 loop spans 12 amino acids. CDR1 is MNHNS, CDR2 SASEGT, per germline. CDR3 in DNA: TGTGCCAGCAGTGAAATGGCGTACGAGCAGTGCTTC. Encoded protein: CASSEMAYEQCF.

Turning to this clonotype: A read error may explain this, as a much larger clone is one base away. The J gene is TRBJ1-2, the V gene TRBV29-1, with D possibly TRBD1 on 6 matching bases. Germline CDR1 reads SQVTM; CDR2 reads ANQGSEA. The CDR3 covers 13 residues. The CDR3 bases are TGCAGCGTGCGGGACACCCATAACTATGGCTACGCCTTC. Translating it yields CSVRDTHNYGYAF.

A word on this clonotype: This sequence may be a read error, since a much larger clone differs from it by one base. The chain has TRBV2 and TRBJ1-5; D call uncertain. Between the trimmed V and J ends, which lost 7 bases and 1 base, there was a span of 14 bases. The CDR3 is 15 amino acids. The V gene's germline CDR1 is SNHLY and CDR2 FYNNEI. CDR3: CASTNTADSNQPQHF. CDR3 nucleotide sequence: TGTGCCAGCACCAACACAGCAGACAGCAATCAGCCCCAGCATTTT.

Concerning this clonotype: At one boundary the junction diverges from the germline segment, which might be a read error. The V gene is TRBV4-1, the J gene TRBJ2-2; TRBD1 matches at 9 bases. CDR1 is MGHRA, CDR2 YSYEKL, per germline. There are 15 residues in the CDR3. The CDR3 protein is CVSSQTTGGTGELFF. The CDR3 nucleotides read TGCGTCAGCAGCCAGACGACAGGGGGTACCGGGGAGCTGTTTTTT.

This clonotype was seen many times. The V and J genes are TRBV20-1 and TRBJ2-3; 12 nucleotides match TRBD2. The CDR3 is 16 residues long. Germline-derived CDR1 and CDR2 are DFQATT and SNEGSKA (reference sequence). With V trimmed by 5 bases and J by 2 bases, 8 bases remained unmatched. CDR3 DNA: TGCAGTGCTCCGCGGACTAGCGGGATACCCACAGATACGCAGTATTTT. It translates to CSAPRTSGIPTDTQYF.

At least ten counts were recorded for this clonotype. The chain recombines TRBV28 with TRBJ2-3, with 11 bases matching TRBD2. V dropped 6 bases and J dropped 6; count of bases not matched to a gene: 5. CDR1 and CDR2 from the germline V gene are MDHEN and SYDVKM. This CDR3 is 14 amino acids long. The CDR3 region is CASSYGLAGDTQYF. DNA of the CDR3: TGTGCCAGCAGCTACGGACTAGCGGGTGATACGCAGTATTTT.

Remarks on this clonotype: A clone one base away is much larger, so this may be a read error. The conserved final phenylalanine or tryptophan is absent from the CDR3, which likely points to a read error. The CDR3 spells CASSQTPPAEAFC. The CDR3 DNA is TGTGCCAGCAGCCAGACACCTCCGGCTGAAGCTTTCTGT. The chain uses TRBV7-9 and TRBJ1-1; no clear D gene. Between the trimmed V and J ends, which lost 5 bases and 6 bases, there was a span of 13 bases. Germline CDR1 is SEHNR and CDR2 is FQNEAQ (reference sequence). The CDR3 has 13 residues.

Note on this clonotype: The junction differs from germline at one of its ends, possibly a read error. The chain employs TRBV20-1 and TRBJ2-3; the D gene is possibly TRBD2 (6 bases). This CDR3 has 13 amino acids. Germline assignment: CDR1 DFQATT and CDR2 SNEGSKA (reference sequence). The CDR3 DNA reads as TGCCGTGCTAGCGATCCCGGGCCCGATACGCAGTATTTT. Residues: CRASDPGPDTQYF.

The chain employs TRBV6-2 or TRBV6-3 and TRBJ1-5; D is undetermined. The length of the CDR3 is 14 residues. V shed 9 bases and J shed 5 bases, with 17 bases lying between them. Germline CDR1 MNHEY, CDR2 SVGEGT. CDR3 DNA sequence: TGTGCCAGTGGTTACTCGACGGGCTATCAGCCCCAGCATTTT. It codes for CASGYSTGYQPQHF.

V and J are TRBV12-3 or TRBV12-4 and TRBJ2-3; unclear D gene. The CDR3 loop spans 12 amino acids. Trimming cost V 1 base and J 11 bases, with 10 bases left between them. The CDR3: CASSLGDSGQYF. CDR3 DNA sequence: TGTGCCAGCAGTTTAGGAGACTCTGGGCAGTATTTT.

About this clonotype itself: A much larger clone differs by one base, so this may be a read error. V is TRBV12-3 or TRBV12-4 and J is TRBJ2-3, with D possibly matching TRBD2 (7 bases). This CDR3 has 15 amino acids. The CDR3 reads CASGFRGGGGDTQYF. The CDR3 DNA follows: TGTGCCAGCGGTTTCCGCGGGGGCGGGGGAGATACGCAGTATTTT.

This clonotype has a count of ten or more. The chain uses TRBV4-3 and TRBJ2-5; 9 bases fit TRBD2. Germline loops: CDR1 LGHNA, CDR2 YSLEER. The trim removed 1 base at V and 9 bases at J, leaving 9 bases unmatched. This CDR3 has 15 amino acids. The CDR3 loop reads CASSQAIAGASPQYF. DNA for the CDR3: TGCGCCAGCAGCCAAGCCATAGCGGGGGCGTCGCCCCAGTACTTC.

The CDR3 here is CASRKKQAGGNTGELFF. CDR3 nucleotide sequence: TGTGCCAGCAGGAAAAAACAAGCGGGAGGGAACACCGGGGAGCTGTTTTTT. The V gene is TRBV12-3 or TRBV12-4, the J gene TRBJ2-2, with TRBD2 matching 9 bases. V trimming: 6 bases; J trimming: 1 base; junction bases outside the gene matches: 9. The CDR3 is made up of 17 amino acids.

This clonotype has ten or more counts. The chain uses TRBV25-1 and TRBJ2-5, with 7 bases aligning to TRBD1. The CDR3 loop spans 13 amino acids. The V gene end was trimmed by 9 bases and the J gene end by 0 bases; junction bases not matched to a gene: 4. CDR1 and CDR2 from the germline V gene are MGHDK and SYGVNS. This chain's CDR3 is CASGTVYQETQYF. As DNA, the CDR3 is TGTGCCAGTGGGACAGTATACCAAGAGACCCAGTACTTC.

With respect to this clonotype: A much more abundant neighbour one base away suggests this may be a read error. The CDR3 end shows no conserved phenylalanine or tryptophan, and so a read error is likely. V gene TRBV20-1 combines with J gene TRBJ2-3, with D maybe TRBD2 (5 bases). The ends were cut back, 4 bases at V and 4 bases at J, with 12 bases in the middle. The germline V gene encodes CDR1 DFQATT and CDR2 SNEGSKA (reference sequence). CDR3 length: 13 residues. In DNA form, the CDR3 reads TGCAGTGCTACCGGGATCTGGGCAGATACGCAGTATTCT. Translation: CSATGIWADTQYS.

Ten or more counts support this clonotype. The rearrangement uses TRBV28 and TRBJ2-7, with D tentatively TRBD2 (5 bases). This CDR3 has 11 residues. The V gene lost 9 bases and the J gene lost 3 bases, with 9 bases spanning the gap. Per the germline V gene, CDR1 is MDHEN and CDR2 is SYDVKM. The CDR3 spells CASTGNYEQYF. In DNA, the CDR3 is TGTGCCAGTACCGGGAACTACGAGCAGTACTTC.

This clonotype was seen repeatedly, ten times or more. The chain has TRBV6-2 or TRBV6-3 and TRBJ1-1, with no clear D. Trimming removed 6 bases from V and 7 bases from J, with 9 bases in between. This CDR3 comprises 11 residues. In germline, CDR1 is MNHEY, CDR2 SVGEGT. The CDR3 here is CASRGSGEAFF. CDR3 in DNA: TGTGCCAGCAGAGGTTCAGGTGAAGCTTTCTTT.